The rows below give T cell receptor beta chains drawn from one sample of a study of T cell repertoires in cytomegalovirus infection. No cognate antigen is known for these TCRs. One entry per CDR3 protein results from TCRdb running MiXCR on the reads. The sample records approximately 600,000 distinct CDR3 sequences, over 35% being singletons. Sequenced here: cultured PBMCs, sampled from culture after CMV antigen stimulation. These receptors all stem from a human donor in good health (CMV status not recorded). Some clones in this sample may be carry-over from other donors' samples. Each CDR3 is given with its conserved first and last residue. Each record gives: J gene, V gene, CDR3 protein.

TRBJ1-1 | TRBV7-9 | CASSLGGRVNRRLNTEAFF
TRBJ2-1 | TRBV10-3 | CAISDPGTYHNEQFF
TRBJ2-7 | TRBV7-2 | CASSPYLGGGLSSYEQYF
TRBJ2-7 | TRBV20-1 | CSARDPGTGLQDEQYF
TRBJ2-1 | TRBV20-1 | CSARVGSGIQSYNEQFF
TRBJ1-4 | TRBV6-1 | CASSEAGGKLFF
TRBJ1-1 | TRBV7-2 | CASSHYPIVTEAFF
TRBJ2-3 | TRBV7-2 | CASSLVSGGWSDTQYF
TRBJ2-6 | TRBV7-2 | CASSFLGPAGANVLTF
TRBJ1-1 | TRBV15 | CATSRDRTGVSEAFF
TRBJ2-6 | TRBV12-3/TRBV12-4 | CATSRGGGANVLTF
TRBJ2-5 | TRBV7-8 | CASSLVPAEKETQYF
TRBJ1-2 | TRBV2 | CASTAAESSNYGYTF
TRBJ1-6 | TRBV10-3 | CAISESRAGLNSPLHF
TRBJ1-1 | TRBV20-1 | CSATMGGGGNTEAFF
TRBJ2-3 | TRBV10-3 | CAISVSLAGGQGTDTQYF
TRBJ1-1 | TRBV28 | CASSQDPLLTFF
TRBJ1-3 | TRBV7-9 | CASSLWAVHGSGNTIYF
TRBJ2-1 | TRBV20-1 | CSAPLRTSGIDDEQFF
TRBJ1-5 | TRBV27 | CASRPGQGYRQPQHF
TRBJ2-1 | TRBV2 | CASSLEGIYNEQFF
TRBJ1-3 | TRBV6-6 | CATRTASGNTIYF
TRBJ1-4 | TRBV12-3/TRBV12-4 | CASGGPLEKGRLFF
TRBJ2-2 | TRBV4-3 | CASSQSPGGNGDTGELFF
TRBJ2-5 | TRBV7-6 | CASSKTGIGQETQYF
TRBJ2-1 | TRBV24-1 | CATSDRTSSYNEQFF
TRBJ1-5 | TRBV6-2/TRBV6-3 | CASRYSSGINQPQHF
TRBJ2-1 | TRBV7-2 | CASSLGTSGINNEQFF
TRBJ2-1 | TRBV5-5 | CASSRGLAGAPSYNEQFF
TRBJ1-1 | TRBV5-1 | CASSARDSRMNTEAFF
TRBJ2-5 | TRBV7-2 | CASSFMRGDTRSFETQYF
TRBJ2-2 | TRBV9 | CASSSSGAWNTGELFF
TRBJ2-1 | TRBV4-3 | CASSQGTWEQFF
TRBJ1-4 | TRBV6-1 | CASSEAAGGNEKLFF
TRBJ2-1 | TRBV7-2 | CASSLVAREYNEQFF
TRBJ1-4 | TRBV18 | CASSPPFSGGNEKLFF
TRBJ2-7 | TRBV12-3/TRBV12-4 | CASSSKGLRDEQYF
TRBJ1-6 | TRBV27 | CASSSRTPEALHF
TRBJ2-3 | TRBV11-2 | CASSYLGGAGTDTQYF
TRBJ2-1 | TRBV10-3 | CAISEIVTNEQFF
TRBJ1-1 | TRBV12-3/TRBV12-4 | CASSLVGIREAFF
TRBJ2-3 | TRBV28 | CASSFPARGDTQYF
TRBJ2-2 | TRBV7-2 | CASSLVFRTTGELFF
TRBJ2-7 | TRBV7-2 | CASSFQLAGAYEQYF
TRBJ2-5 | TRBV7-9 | CASFSSRGTQYF
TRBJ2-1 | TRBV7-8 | CASSSPKGLVVGNEQFF
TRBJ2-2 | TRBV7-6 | CASSRETGRTGELFF
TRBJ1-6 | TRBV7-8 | CASSLAQENSPLHF
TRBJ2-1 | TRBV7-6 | CASSRKWGEAYNEQFF
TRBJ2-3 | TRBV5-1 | CASSTGTSADTQYF
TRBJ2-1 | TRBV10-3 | CAITGVSGALSYNEQFF
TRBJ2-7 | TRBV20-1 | CSASYEGRGYEQYF
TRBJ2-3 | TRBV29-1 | CSVGEEGDTQYF